This T cell receptor (beta chain) was captured by sequencing in a study of cytotoxic CD8 clonotypes in ibrutinib-treated CLL. Findings and caveats of the study: Public clonotypes occurred uncommonly; on treatment, they contracted or remained stable.

CDR1 is MGHDK and CDR2 is SYGVNS in the germline V gene. The CDR3 spans 14 residues. Trimming pared 4 bases from V and 3 bases from J, leaving 12 bases between. Note on this clone: Its antigen is not known.

With sequencing, the targeted depth ranged from 1 in 200,000 to 1 in 1 million T cells. Only in-frame clones appear in the TCRdb table, and some are missing; sequencing was by immunoSEQ multiplex PCR. The sample contains roughly 110,000 clones, 55% to 75% of which appear only once. This sequence originates from a human donor with chronic lymphocytic leukemia. The gene calls are TRBV25-1 and TRBJ2-5, with a weak D call TRBD1 (5 bases). The sequenced sample was PBMCs, obtained after 24 months of ibrutinib treatment. CDR3 sequence reads: CASSVQGSKETQYF. Written as DNA, the CDR3 is TGTGCCAGCAGTGTCCAGGGCTCTAAAGAGACCCAGTACTTC.